This T cell receptor beta chain was profiled in a study of blood T cell repertoires in COVID-19. In the study overall: Samples taken during acute and convalescent COVID-19 were collected in the United States, Italy and Spain.

Only in-frame clones appear in the TCRdb table, and some are missing; sequencing was by immunoSEQ multiplex PCR. The repertoire includes roughly 220,000 clones, approximately 84% of them detected once, and about 2.4% sits in the top ten. V shed 3 bases, J shed 6 bases, and the junction held 9 bases outside the gene matches. The CDR3 is 16 residues long. Germline assignment: CDR1 ENHRY and CDR2 SYGVKD. The V and J genes are TRBV10-3 and TRBJ2-3, with 10 bases fitting TRBD2. Input material: peripheral blood. The sequence was obtained from a woman aged 60 to 75 with acute or convalescent COVID-19. CDR3 bases: TGTGCCATCAGTGATCGTACTAGCGGGGAAGTCGATACGCAGTATTTT. Amino acids: CAISDRTSGEVDTQYF.